This T cell receptor (beta chain) stems from a study of blood T cells in healthy people across ages. The overall study: For every two T cells, template switching captured about one barcoded beta molecule.

Points on this clonotype: The antigen remains undetermined.

The germline V gene has CDR1 LGHNA and CDR2 YSLEER. CDR3 size: 13 residues. V was pared by 1 base and J by 11 bases, with 14 bases between. Overall study results and limits: Age showed a roughly linear inverse relationship with TCR beta diversity per million T cells.

Isolated PBMCs totaled at least 7 million in each sample. Combining a sample-barcoded 5' primer with a J-beta primer mix, a second PCR ran for roughly 7 to 12 cycles. TCRdb passed the 5' RACE reads through MiXCR, listing each CDR3 protein once. This sample carries about 680,000 distinct CDR3 sequences, around half of them seen once, and the ten largest clones take roughly 34%. The sequence derives from a woman aged 55-69 years in good health. Input material: blood. This chain links TRBV4-3 with TRBJ1-1; D ambiguous. Written as DNA, the CDR3 is TGCGCCAGCAGCCAAGGTCTGTTCGAGCGGGCTTTCTTT. Translation: CASSQGLFERAFF.